The 24 T cell receptor beta chains below all came from one sample that was sequenced in a study of shared clonotypes between healthy human individuals (dated by TCRdb to 2020 to 2021). Preparation of the library involved the immunoSEQ multiplex PCR assay. This immuneACCESS table, as held by TCRdb, lists in-frame sequences with V and J called but not all clones. Of the missing ones, under half trace to an unresolved V gene in checked studies; the others have no known cause. For this sample the table gives about 2 million clones, of which about 95% were detected only once. 0.95% to 1.5% of the sample goes to the ten largest clones. For the CD8 naive samples, CD45RO-negative cells were positively selected for CCR7, yielding a CD45RA+CCR7+ population from which TemRA cells were excluded. The sample taken for sequencing was naive CD8+ T cells sorted from blood. The sample's cell subset or site label, decoded: CD45RA+CCR7+. The receptors here all came from a man aged 18 to 35 in good health.

The genes are TRBV4-1 and TRBJ2-5; D remains unclear. This CDR3 region has 13 residues. Germline V gives CDR1 MGHRA, CDR2 YSYEKL. V lost 1 base and J lost 4, with 7 bases in between. CDR3 DNA sequence: TGCGCCAGCAGCCAAGTTCGGTCAGAGACCCAGTACTTC. Encoded protein: CASSQVRSETQYF.

With regard to this clone: The sample contains more than one DNA sequence encoding this CDR3. V usage is TRBV5-1 and J usage is TRBJ2-1; D is possibly TRBD1 or TRBD2 (6 bases each). There are 15 residues in the CDR3. CDR1 is SGHRS and CDR2 is YFSETQ in the germline V gene. The germline V and J ends were trimmed by 4 bases and 2 bases, with 13 bases remaining between them. CDR3 bases: TGCGCCAGCAGCCCGGTTGGGGGGCCCTACAATGAGCAGTTCTTC. It codes for CASSPVGGPYNEQFF.

The chain couples TRBV27 to TRBJ2-2; D possibly corresponds to TRBD2 (5 bases). The CDR3 is 14 residues long. V was shortened by 2 bases and J by 2 bases, with 6 bases between the two germline ends. The germline V gene has CDR1 MNHEY and CDR2 SMNVEV (reference sequence). The chain's CDR3 is CASSLRDNTGELFF. CDR3 DNA sequence: TGTGCCAGCAGTTTACGGGATAACACCGGGGAGCTGTTTTTT.

The chain links TRBV4-3 to TRBJ2-1; TRBD2 matches at 10 bases. CDR1 is LGHNA, CDR2 YSLEER, per germline. J was trimmed by 8 bases and V by 0 bases; bases with no gene match: 16. This CDR3 spans 19 amino acids. This CDR3 reads CASSQERTSGGGWFDEQFF. As DNA, the CDR3 is TGCGCCAGCAGCCAAGAGCGGACTAGCGGAGGCGGATGGTTTGATGAGCAGTTCTTC.

The chain joins TRBV5-4 to TRBJ2-7; perhaps TRBD2 as D (6 bases). The CDR3 has 14 amino acids. Between the trimmed V and J ends, which lost 2 bases and 3 bases, there was a span of 12 bases. Germline CDR1 SGHNT, CDR2 YYREEE (reference sequence). CDR3 residues: CASSFGGTDYEQYF. The CDR3 region has the DNA TGTGCCAGCAGCTTTGGCGGGACGGACTACGAGCAGTACTTC.

This chain uses TRBV18 with TRBJ2-3; TRBD1 matches 7 bases. Germline lookup yields CDR1 KGHSH and CDR2 LQKENI. J was trimmed by 3 bases and V by 0 bases; bases with no gene match: 9. The CDR3 totals 17 residues. The chain's CDR3 is CASSPPADGTDTDTQYF. CDR3 sequence (DNA): TGTGCCAGCTCACCACCGGCCGACGGGACAGATACAGATACGCAGTATTTT.

J is TRBJ1-6 and V is TRBV5-1; D unclear. Trimming stripped 4 bases from V and 7 bases from J, with 15 bases between. The CDR3 loop spans 15 amino acids. Germline V CDR1 and CDR2: SGHRS, YFSETQ. CDR3 region: CASSPDYSGNSPLHF. CDR3 nucleotide sequence: TGCGCCAGCAGCCCTGACTACTCAGGCAATTCACCCCTCCACTTT.

This chain links TRBV4-1 with TRBJ2-7; 7 bases align to TRBD2. CDR1 is MGHRA, CDR2 YSYEKL, per germline. The CDR3 runs 14 residues. V dropped 0 bases and J dropped 5; count of bases not matched to a gene: 4. The CDR3 loop reads CASSQEPGRDEQYF. The CDR3 DNA sequence: TGCGCCAGCAGCCAAGAACCAGGGAGGGACGAGCAGTACTTC.

V usage is TRBV7-9 and J usage is TRBJ1-1; D may be TRBD1 (5 bases). This CDR3 is 12 amino acids long. The V and J ends lost 7 bases and 6 bases respectively, with 12 bases between them. Per the germline V gene, CDR1 is SEHNR and CDR2 is FQNEAQ (reference sequence). CDR3 protein: CASTLGAAEAFF. In nucleotides, the CDR3 is TGTGCCAGCACTCTCGGGGCAGCTGAAGCTTTCTTT.

V gene TRBV10-3 combines with J gene TRBJ2-1, with 10 bases lining up with TRBD2. The CDR3 sequence is 15 residues long. Germline V gene data show CDR1 as ENHRY and CDR2 as SYGVKD. The V gene end was trimmed by 3 bases and the J gene end by 8 bases; junction bases not matched to a gene: 7. In DNA, the CDR3 is TGTGCCATCAGTGATGTGGCTAGCGGGAGCGATGAGCAGTTCTTC. It codes for CAISDVASGSDEQFF.

Points on this clone: The sample has other DNA sequences that encode this CDR3 too. The V call is TRBV7-6, the J call TRBJ2-2, with D possibly TRBD2 on 6 matching bases. With 0 bases removed from V and 4 bases from J, the gap between germline ends came to 9 bases. This CDR3 spans 15 amino acids. From germline, CDR1 is SGHVS and CDR2 FNYEAQ. CDR3 sequence reads: CASSLAGGGTGELFF. As DNA, the CDR3 is TGTGCCAGCAGCTTAGCGGGGGGTGGCACCGGGGAGCTGTTTTTT.

About this clone: Other DNA sequences within the sample encode an identical CDR3. The J gene is TRBJ1-1, the V gene TRBV13; no clear D. Germline CDR1 and CDR2: PRHDT and FYEKMQ (reference sequence). CDR3 length: 13 amino acids. V was clipped by 0 bases and J by 1 base, with 3 bases between them. The CDR3 spells CASSLGPNTEAFF. CDR3 nucleotides: TGTGCCAGCAGCTTAGGGCCGAACACTGAAGCTTTCTTT.

This chain links TRBV10-1 with TRBJ2-3, with 11 bases lining up with TRBD1. Germline V gives CDR1 WNHNN, CDR2 SYGVQD (reference sequence). V was clipped by 3 bases and J by 3 bases; unmatched bases: 2. This CDR3 region has 15 residues. CDR3 in DNA: TGCGCCAGCAGTGACGGGACAGGGGGAACAGATACGCAGTATTTT. Its translation is CASSDGTGGTDTQYF.

V gene TRBV9 combines with J gene TRBJ2-1, with 10 bases matching TRBD2. Germline assignment: CDR1 SGDLS and CDR2 YYNGEE. V gave up 0 bases and J gave up 0 bases; unmatched junction bases: 9. This CDR3 contains 19 residues. The CDR3 protein is CASSVGPRIAGGSYNEQFF. For the CDR3, the DNA is TGTGCCAGCAGCGTAGGGCCCCGAATAGCGGGGGGCTCCTACAATGAGCAGTTCTTC.

J is TRBJ2-2 and V is TRBV15; 7 nucleotides align to TRBD1. V shed 4 bases and J 1 base; nucleotides not matched to a gene: 6. Germline V lookup: CDR1 LNHNV, CDR2 YYDKDF (reference sequence). The CDR3 is 16 amino acids. The CDR3 sequence: CATSKMRTGNTGELFF. As DNA, the CDR3 is TGTGCCACCAGCAAAATGAGGACAGGGAACACCGGGGAGCTGTTTTTT.

In its sample, this clone was seen once. The V call is TRBV7-9, the J call TRBJ2-7; D unresolved. Germline lookup yields CDR1 SEHNR and CDR2 FQNEAQ (reference sequence). Between the trimmed V and J ends, which lost 1 base and 3 bases, there was a span of 16 bases. This CDR3 region has 16 residues. CDR3 bases: TGTGCCAGCAGCTTAGTTGAACAGCGACAATACTACGAGCAGTACTTC. Its translation is CASSLVEQRQYYEQYF.

Details on this clone: The sample carries other DNA sequences with the same CDR3. The chain carries TRBV30 and TRBJ2-7, with 8 bases identical to TRBD2. There are 14 residues in the CDR3. The ends lost 3 bases at V and 4 bases at J; junction bases unmatched: 8. The V gene's germline CDR1 is GTSNPN and CDR2 SVGIG (reference sequence). The CDR3 sequence is CAWSPRGGGYEQYF. CDR3 DNA: TGTGCCTGGAGCCCCCGGGGGGGTGGGTACGAGCAGTACTTC.

The chain couples TRBV4-2 to TRBJ2-7, with TRBD1 matching over 8 bases. Germline V lookup: CDR1 LGHNA, CDR2 YNFKEQ. The CDR3 loop spans 14 amino acids. The V segment lost 4 bases and the J segment 10 bases; nucleotides outside the gene matches: 12. The CDR3 protein is CASSPWTGLNEQYF. The CDR3 coding sequence is TGTGCCAGCAGCCCCTGGACAGGGTTGAATGAACAGTACTTC.

The chain couples TRBV4-1 to TRBJ1-2, with D unclear. Trimming removed 0 bases at V and 8 bases at J, with 10 bases between. Per the germline V gene, CDR1 is MGHRA and CDR2 is YSYEKL. There are 13 residues in the CDR3. This chain's CDR3 is CASSQEEVGGYTF. DNA for the CDR3: TGCGCCAGCAGCCAAGAAGAGGTCGGCGGCTACACCTTC.

The chain carries TRBV27 and TRBJ2-7; a weak D match, TRBD2 (7 bases). The CDR3 is 16 amino acids. Trimming took 5 bases from V and 3 from J, leaving 20 bases between them. Germline CDR1 MNHEY, CDR2 SMNVEV (reference sequence). CDR3 DNA sequence: TGTGCCAGCAGTCCGTCTATTGGGGGGGCAGTCTACGAGCAGTACTTC. Translating gives CASSPSIGGAVYEQYF.

V usage is TRBV30 and J usage is TRBJ2-7; 7 nucleotides match TRBD1. CDR1 and CDR2 from the germline V gene are GTSNPN and SVGIG (reference sequence). V was pared by 1 base and J by 4 bases, with 10 bases of the junction left unmatched. The CDR3 is 15 amino acids. CDR3 sequence reads: CAWSAETGILYEQYF. Written as DNA, the CDR3 is TGTGCCTGGAGTGCCGAGACAGGGATATTATACGAGCAGTACTTC.

The rearrangement uses TRBV6-6 and TRBJ2-7; D not resolved. The CDR3 extends over 16 amino acids. Germline V gives CDR1 MNHNY, CDR2 SVGAGI (reference sequence). V gave up 2 bases and J gave up 4 bases, with 18 bases separating them. The CDR3 loop is CASSYTLNPENYEQYF. The CDR3 region has the DNA TGTGCCAGCAGTTACACCCTTAACCCCGAGAATTACGAGCAGTACTTC.

This clone was picked up a small number of times. The gene calls are TRBV27 and TRBJ1-6; no firm D call. The germline gives CDR1 MNHEY, CDR2 SMNVEV (reference sequence). This CDR3 is built from 14 residues. V was cut by 0 bases and J by 9 bases, with 9 bases left in between. CDR3 loop: CASSLSRLASPLHF. Written as DNA, the CDR3 is TGTGCCAGCAGTTTATCCAGGCTAGCTTCACCCCTCCACTTT.

The chain recombines TRBV11-2 with TRBJ2-7; D is ambiguous. Germline V CDR1 and CDR2: SGHAT, FQNNGV. V dropped 2 bases and J dropped 7 bases, with 12 bases sitting between them. The CDR3 sequence is 13 residues long. The CDR3 protein is CASSLWAAVEQYF. The CDR3 coding sequence is TGTGCCAGCAGCTTATGGGCCGCGGTGGAGCAGTACTTC.